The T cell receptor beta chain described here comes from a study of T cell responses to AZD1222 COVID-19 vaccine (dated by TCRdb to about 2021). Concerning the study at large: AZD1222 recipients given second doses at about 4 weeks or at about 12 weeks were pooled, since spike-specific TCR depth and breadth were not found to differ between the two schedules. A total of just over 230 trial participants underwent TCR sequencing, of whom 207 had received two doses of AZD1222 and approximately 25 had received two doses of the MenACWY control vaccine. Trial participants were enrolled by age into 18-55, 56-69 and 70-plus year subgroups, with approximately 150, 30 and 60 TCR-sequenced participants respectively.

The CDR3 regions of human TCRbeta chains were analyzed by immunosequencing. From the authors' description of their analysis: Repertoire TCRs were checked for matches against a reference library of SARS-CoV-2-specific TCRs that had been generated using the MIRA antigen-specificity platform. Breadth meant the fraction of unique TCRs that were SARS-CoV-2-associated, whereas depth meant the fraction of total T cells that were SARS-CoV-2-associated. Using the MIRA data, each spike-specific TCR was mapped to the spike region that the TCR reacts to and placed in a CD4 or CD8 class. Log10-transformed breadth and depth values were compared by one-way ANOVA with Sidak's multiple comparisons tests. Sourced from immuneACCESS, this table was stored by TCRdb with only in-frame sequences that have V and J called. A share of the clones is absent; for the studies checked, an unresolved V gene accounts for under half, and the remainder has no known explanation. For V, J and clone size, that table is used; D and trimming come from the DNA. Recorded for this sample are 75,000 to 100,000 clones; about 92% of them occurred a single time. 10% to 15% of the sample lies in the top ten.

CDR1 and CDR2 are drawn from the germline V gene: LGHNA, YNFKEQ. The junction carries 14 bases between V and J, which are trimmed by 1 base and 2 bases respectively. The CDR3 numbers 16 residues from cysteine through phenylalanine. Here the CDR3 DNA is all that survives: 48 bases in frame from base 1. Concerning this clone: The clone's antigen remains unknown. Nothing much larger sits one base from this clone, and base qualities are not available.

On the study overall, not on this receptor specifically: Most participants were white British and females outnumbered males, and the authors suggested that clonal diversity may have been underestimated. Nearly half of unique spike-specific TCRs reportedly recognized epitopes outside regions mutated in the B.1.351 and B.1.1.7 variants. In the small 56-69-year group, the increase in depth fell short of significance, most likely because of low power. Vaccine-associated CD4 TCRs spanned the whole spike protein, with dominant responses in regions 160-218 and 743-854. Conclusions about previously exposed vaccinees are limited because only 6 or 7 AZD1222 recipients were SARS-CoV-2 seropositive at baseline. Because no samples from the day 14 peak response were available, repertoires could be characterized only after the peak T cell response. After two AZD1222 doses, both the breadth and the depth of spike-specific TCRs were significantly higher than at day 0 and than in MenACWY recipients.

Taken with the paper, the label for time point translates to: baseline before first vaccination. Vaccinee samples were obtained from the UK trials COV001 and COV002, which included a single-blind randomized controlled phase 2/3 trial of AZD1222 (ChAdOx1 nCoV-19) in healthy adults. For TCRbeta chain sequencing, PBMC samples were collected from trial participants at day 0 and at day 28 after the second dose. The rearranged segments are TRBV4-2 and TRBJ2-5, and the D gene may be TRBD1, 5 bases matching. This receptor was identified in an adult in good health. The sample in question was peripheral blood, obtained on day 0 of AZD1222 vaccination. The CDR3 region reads CASSQGVWGQQETQYF. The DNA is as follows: TGTGCCAGCAGCCAAGGTGTATGGGGCCAACAAGAGACCCAGTACTTC.